Listed below are T cell receptor beta chains from one sample, sequenced in a study of shared clonotypes between healthy human individuals. Sequenced by immunoSEQ multiplex PCR; TCRdb stores in-frame clones only, minus some. The sample lists hundreds of thousands of clones, around 76% occurring once. Sequenced input: PBMCs. The receptors originated from a woman aged 35 to 49 in good health. Some clones in this sample may be carry-over from other donors' samples. CDR3s include the opening cysteine and the closing phenylalanine or tryptophan. A D gene is named only where the DNA matches it firmly. Expanded clones are given a class, and other clones once, few, many or no size at all.

cdr3_aa	cdr3_nt	clone_size	v_call	j_call	d_call
CASSEAREGNIQYF	TGCGCCAGCAGTGAGGCGCGGGAGGGCAACATTCAGTACTTC	.	TRBV10-1	TRBJ2-4	TRBD2
CATSRDMGQSTDTQYF	TGTGCCACCAGCAGAGATATGGGACAGAGCACAGATACGCAGTATTTT	once	TRBV15	TRBJ2-3	TRBD1
CASSLGTLSSYEQYF	TGTGCCAGCAGCTTAGGAACATTGAGCTCCTACGAGCAGTACTTC	.	TRBV7-9	TRBJ2-7	.
CASSFSSGRVTDTQYF	TGTGCCAGCAGCTTCTCTAGCGGGAGGGTCACAGATACGCAGTATTTT	.	TRBV7-2	TRBJ2-3	TRBD2
CASSQESSGRSYEQYF	TGCGCCAGCAGCCAAGAGTCTAGCGGGAGGTCGTACGAGCAGTACTTC	.	TRBV4-1	TRBJ2-7	TRBD2
CASSDTSGANVLTF	TGTGCCAGCAGTGACACTTCTGGGGCCAACGTCCTGACTTTC	many	TRBV6-4	TRBJ2-6	.
CASSLLLVRSSYEQYF	TGTGCCAGCAGCTTGCTTCTCGTCAGGAGCTCCTACGAGCAGTACTTC	.	TRBV5-5	TRBJ2-7	.
CASTAGVSSDTQYF	TGTGCCAGTACGGCGGGAGTGTCGTCAGATACGCAGTATTTT	.	TRBV19	TRBJ2-3	TRBD2
CASSLPTGGEGYTF	TGTGCCAGCAGTTTACCTACAGGGGGCGAAGGCTACACCTTC	.	TRBV28	TRBJ1-2	TRBD1
CASSRLAGGNTGELFF	TGTGCCAGCTCGAGACTAGCGGGGGGGAACACCGGGGAGCTGTTTTTT	.	TRBV27	TRBJ2-2	TRBD2
CASSPTGGLAGVSNEQFF	TGTGCCAGCAGCCCGACGGGGGGTCTAGCGGGAGTATCGAATGAGCAGTTCTTC	few	TRBV7-3	TRBJ2-1	TRBD2
CATRDGGGPGEQFF	TGTGCCACCCGCGATGGGGGAGGGCCAGGTGAGCAGTTCTTC	few	TRBV19	TRBJ2-1	TRBD2
CASSSPSVGAGGYEQYF	TGTGCCAGCAGTTCGCCATCCGTAGGAGCGGGAGGCTACGAGCAGTACTTC	.	TRBV28	TRBJ2-7	TRBD2
CASSQEIAGLYEQYF	TGCGCCAGCAGCCAAGAGATAGCGGGGCTCTACGAGCAGTACTTC	.	TRBV4-1	TRBJ2-7	TRBD2
CASSHGTVPGYGYTF	TGCGCCAGCAGCCACGGAACTGTACCAGGCTATGGCTACACCTTC	.	TRBV4-1	TRBJ1-2	.
CASSIVVASGRPDTQYF	TGTGCCAGTAGTATAGTGGTGGCTAGCGGACGCCCAGATACGCAGTATTTT	.	TRBV19	TRBJ2-3	TRBD2
CASSLSDRGNYGYTF	TGTGCCAGCAGTCTTTCTGACAGGGGAAACTATGGCTACACCTTC	.	TRBV28	TRBJ1-2	TRBD1
CASSERVTVRVVAYF	TGTGCCAGCAGTGAAAGGGTGACGGTCCGAGTAGTAGCGTACTTC	.	TRBV6-1	TRBJ2-4	.
CSADTSGVEYF	TGCAGTGCTGATACTAGCGGAGTGGAGTACTTC	.	TRBV20-1	TRBJ2-7	TRBD2
CASSQDLLSNEQYF	TGTGCCAGCAGCCAAGACTTATTAAGCAACGAGCAGTACTTC	many	TRBV4-2	TRBJ2-7	.
CASSVAGLAEYEQYF	TGTGCCAGCAGTGTCGCGGGACTAGCGGAATACGAGCAGTACTTC	.	TRBV2	TRBJ2-7	TRBD2
CASSLVAGANQPQHF	TGTGCCAGCAGCCTTGTGGCGGGGGCCAATCAGCCCCAGCATTTT	.	TRBV7-2	TRBJ1-5	.
CSVEWLAGGHGTDTQYF	TGCAGCGTTGAATGGCTAGCGGGAGGTCACGGCACAGATACGCAGTATTTT	many	TRBV29-1	TRBJ2-3	TRBD2